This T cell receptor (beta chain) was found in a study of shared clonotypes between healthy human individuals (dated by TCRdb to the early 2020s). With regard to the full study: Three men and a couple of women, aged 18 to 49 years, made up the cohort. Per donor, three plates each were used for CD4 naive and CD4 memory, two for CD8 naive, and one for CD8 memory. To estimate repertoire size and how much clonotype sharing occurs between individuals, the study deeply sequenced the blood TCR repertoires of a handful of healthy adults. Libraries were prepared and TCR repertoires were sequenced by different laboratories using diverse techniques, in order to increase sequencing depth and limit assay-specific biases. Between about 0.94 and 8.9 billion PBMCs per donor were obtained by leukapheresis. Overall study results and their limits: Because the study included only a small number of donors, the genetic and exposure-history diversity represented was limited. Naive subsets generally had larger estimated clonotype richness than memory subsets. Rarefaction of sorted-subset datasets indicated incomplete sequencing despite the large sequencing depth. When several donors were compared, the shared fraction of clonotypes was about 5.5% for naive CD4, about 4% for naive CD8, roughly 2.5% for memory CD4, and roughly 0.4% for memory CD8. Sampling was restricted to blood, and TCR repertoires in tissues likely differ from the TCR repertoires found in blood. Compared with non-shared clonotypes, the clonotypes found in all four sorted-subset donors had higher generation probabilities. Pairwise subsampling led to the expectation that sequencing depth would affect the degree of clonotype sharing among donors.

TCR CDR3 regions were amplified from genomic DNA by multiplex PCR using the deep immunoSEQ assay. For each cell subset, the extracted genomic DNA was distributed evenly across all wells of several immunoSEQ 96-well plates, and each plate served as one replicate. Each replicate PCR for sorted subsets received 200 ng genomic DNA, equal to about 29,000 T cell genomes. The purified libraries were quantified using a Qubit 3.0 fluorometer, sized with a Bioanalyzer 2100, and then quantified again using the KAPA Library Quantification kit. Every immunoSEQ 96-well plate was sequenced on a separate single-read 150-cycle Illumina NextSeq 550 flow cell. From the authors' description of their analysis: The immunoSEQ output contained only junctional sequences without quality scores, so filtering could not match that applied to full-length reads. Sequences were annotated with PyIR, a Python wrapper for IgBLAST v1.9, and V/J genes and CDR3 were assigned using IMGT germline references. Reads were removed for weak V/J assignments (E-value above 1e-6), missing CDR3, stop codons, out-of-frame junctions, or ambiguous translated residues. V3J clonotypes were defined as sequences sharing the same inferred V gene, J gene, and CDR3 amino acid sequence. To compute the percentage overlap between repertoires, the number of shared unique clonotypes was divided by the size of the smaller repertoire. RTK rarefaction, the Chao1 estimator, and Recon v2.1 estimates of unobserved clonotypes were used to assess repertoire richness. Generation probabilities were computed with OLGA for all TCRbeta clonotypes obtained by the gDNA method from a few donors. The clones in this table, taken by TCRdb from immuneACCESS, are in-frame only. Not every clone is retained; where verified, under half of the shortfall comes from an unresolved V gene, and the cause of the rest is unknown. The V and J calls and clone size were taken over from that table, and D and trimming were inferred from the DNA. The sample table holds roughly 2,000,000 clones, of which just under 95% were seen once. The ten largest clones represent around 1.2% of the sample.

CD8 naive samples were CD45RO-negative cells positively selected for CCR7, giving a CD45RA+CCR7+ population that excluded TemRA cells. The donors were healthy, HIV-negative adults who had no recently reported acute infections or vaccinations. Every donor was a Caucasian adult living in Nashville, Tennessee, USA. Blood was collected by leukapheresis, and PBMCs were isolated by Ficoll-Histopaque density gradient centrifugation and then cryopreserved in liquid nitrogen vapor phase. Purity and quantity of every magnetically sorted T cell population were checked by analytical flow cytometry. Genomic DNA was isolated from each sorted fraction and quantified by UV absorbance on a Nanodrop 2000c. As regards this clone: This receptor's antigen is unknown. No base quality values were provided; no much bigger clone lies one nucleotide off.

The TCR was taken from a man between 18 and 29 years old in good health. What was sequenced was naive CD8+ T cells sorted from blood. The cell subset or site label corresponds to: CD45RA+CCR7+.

The DNA reads as follows: TGTGCCAGCAGGAGCAAAGGGTACGACTCTGGAAACACCATATATTTT. Translated, this gives CASRSKGYDSGNTIYF. The chain is made from TRBV13 and TRBJ1-3, with the D gene not clear enough to name. CDR1 PRHDT and CDR2 FYEKMQ are derived from the germline V gene (reference sequence). V gives up 6 bases and J gives up 0 bases, and the segment between their germline ends measures 15 bases. The CDR3, cysteine through phenylalanine, is 16 amino acids long. The only DNA kept is the CDR3, 48 bases in frame from the first base.